This is a list of T cell receptor beta chains from one sample in a study of T cells in Graves' hyperthyroidism and ophthalmopathy. TCRdb ran MiXCR on the multiplex PCR reads and lists one entry per CDR3 protein. This sample carries hundreds of thousands of distinct CDR3 sequences, around 15% of them seen once, and the ten largest clones take more than 8.5%. Sequencing used blood. The receptors were gathered from a woman younger than 35 with Graves' hyperthyroidism. CDR3s include the opening cysteine and the closing phenylalanine or tryptophan. The D gene is left open where the match is weak. Clone size is shown for a subset of rows, as once, few, many or a class of expanded clone.

size: NA
D: TRBD1
V: TRBV20-1
J: TRBJ1-1
DNA: TGCAGTGCTAGCGGTGACAGGGGTGACACTGAAGCTTTCTTT
CDR3: CSASGDRGDTEAFF

size: few
D: NA
V: TRBV7-9
J: TRBJ2-1
DNA: TGTGCCAGCAGCCCAGTAAGGACCTACAATGAGCAGTTCTTC
CDR3: CASSPVRTYNEQFF

size: many
D: NA
V: TRBV7-9
J: TRBJ2-5
DNA: TGTGCCAGCAGTCCTGGGGTGCGTTTGGGAGAGACCCAGTACTTC
CDR3: CASSPGVRLGETQYF

size: many
D: TRBD2
V: TRBV6-1
J: TRBJ2-1
DNA: TGTGCCAGCAGTTGGGGACTAGCGGGAGTAGGCAATGAGCAGTTCTTC
CDR3: CASSWGLAGVGNEQFF

size: many
D: TRBD1
V: TRBV7-2
J: TRBJ1-6
DNA: TGTGCCAGCAGCTACCTACCGGGACAGTCAAATTCACCCCTCCACTTT
CDR3: CASSYLPGQSNSPLHF

size: few
D: NA
V: TRBV29-1
J: TRBJ1-5
DNA: TGCAGCGTTGAAGTTCTTCAGGGTCAGCCCCAGCATTTT
CDR3: CSVEVLQGQPQHF

size: many
D: TRBD1
V: TRBV2
J: TRBJ1-1
DNA: TGTGCCAGCAGAGCGGGGACAGGGGGCCCTGAAGCTTTCTTT
CDR3: CASRAGTGGPEAFF

size: few
D: TRBD2
V: TRBV7-8
J: TRBJ2-1
DNA: TGTGCCAGCAGCTTAGCTACTAGCGGGAGGGGGTCCTACAATGAGCAGTTCTTC
CDR3: CASSLATSGRGSYNEQFF

size: many
D: NA
V: TRBV27
J: TRBJ1-1
DNA: TGTGCCAGCAGTTTTGGTCCACCCAGAAACACTGAAGCTTTCTTT
CDR3: CASSFGPPRNTEAFF

size: many
D: TRBD2
V: TRBV20-1
J: TRBJ2-1
DNA: TGCAGTGCAGCCCTAGCGGCCACCTACAATGAGCAGTTCTTC
CDR3: CSAALAATYNEQFF

size: few
D: NA
V: TRBV7-3
J: TRBJ2-3
DNA: TGTGCCAGCAGCCCCCAGGGGGGCCCAGATACGCAGTATTTT
CDR3: CASSPQGGPDTQYF

size: few
D: NA
V: TRBV19
J: TRBJ2-7
DNA: TGTGCCAGTAGTATATTCGGCGGGAACTACGAGCAGTACTTC
CDR3: CASSIFGGNYEQYF

size: many
D: NA
V: TRBV20-1
J: TRBJ2-5
DNA: TGCAGTGCTATGCAAGAGACCCAGTACTTC
CDR3: CSAMQETQYF

size: NA
D: TRBD2
V: TRBV4-2
J: TRBJ2-1
DNA: TGTGCCAGCAGCCCTAGCGGGGTGTCGTTAGGTGAGCAGTTCTTC
CDR3: CASSPSGVSLGEQFF

size: many
D: NA
V: TRBV6-2/TRBV6-3
J: TRBJ2-1
DNA: TGTGCCACCCGTGGCAGAGGGCTGCGCAATGAGCAGTTCTTC
CDR3: CATRGRGLRNEQFF

size: many
D: NA
V: TRBV11-2
J: TRBJ1-1
DNA: TGTGCCAGCAGCTCCTTGATCGCCTTTGGTGAAGCTTTCTTT
CDR3: CASSSLIAFGEAFF

size: many
D: TRBD2
V: TRBV5-5
J: TRBJ2-7
DNA: TGTGCCAGCAGTGGGAGGCGGGGGAGCTCCTACGAGCAGTACTTC
CDR3: CASSGRRGSSYEQYF

size: NA
D: TRBD2
V: TRBV6-1
J: TRBJ2-2
DNA: TGTGCCAGCGCCGGGCTAGCGGGGAACACCGGGGAGCTGTTTTTT
CDR3: CASAGLAGNTGELFF

size: NA
D: NA
V: TRBV30
J: TRBJ2-1
DNA: TGTGCCTGGAGCACCCTCCGACGGACCGCCTACAATGAGCAGTTCTTC
CDR3: CAWSTLRRTAYNEQFF

size: NA
D: NA
V: TRBV5-6
J: TRBJ2-7
DNA: TGTGCCAGCAGCTTGCCGTCCCACAGCTACGAGCAGTACTTC
CDR3: CASSLPSHSYEQYF

size: many
D: NA
V: TRBV5-5
J: TRBJ2-3
DNA: TGTGCCAGCAGTTCAGGTCCTACAGATACGCAGTATTTT
CDR3: CASSSGPTDTQYF

size: NA
D: NA
V: TRBV11-3
J: TRBJ2-1
DNA: TGTGCCAGCAGCTCACAAAACAGGGACGAGCAGTTCTTC
CDR3: CASSSQNRDEQFF

size: many
D: NA
V: TRBV7-8
J: TRBJ1-5
DNA: TGTGCCAGCAGCTTAGGGGGGGGTCTTGGCAATCAGCCCCAGCATTTT
CDR3: CASSLGGGLGNQPQHF

size: many
D: NA
V: TRBV2
J: TRBJ2-4
DNA: TGTGCCAGCAAGAGGCGCGGAAACCTAGCCAAAAACATTCAGTACTTC
CDR3: CASKRRGNLAKNIQYF

size: NA
D: NA
V: TRBV10-3
J: TRBJ1-2
DNA: TGTGCCATCAGTGACTCCGGGACGGCGAACTATGGCTACACCTTC
CDR3: CAISDSGTANYGYTF

size: many
D: TRBD2
V: TRBV11-2
J: TRBJ2-5
DNA: TGTGCCAGCAGCTTAGCCTCGCGCGGGAGGGCTCGGTTAGAGACCCAGTACTTC
CDR3: CASSLASRGRARLETQYF

size: many
D: NA
V: TRBV7-9
J: TRBJ2-3
DNA: TGTGCCAGCAGCACTGGACTGAGGGTGAGCACAGATACGCAGTATTTT
CDR3: CASSTGLRVSTDTQYF

size: few
D: NA
V: TRBV5-4
J: TRBJ2-3
DNA: TGTGCCAACAGCGTTTCGGCGGCTCGGGGAACAGATACGCAGTATTTT
CDR3: CANSVSAARGTDTQYF

size: few
D: NA
V: TRBV5-1
J: TRBJ2-7
DNA: TGCGCCAGCAGCTTGGGAAACAGTGGAGACCCCGACGAGCAGTACTTC
CDR3: CASSLGNSGDPDEQYF

size: NA
D: TRBD1
V: TRBV25-1
J: TRBJ2-7
DNA: TGTGCCAGCAGTCCGTGGGAGACAGGGTCCGAGCAGTACTTC
CDR3: CASSPWETGSEQYF

size: NA
D: NA
V: TRBV18
J: TRBJ1-2
DNA: TGTGCCAGCTCACACATCTTCCAGGTGATCAACTATGGCTACACCTTC
CDR3: CASSHIFQVINYGYTF

size: few
D: NA
V: TRBV7-3
J: TRBJ2-6
DNA: TGTGCCAGCAGCTTCTCGCCGAGCTCTGGGGCCAACGTCCTGACTTTC
CDR3: CASSFSPSSGANVLTF

size: many
D: NA
V: TRBV20-1
J: TRBJ1-2
DNA: TGCAGTGCTCAAGAGCCGTATGGCTACACCTTC
CDR3: CSAQEPYGYTF

size: few
D: NA
V: TRBV20-1
J: TRBJ2-5
DNA: TGCAGTGCCGACGGGTACGAGACCCAGTACTTC
CDR3: CSADGYETQYF

size: many
D: NA
V: TRBV18
J: TRBJ2-7
DNA: TGTGCCAGCTCACCCAGGGATTCCCCTACCTACGAGCAGTACTTC
CDR3: CASSPRDSPTYEQYF

size: many
D: NA
V: TRBV12-3/TRBV12-4
J: TRBJ1-1
DNA: TGTGCCAGCAGGTACTCGTTGAACACTGAAGCTTTCTTT
CDR3: CASRYSLNTEAFF

size: NA
D: TRBD2
V: TRBV28
J: TRBJ2-1
DNA: TGTGCCAGCCGGGGACTAGCCCTATATTCCGAGCAGTTCTTC
CDR3: CASRGLALYSEQFF